Presented here are 2 T cell receptor beta chains from one specimen sequenced in a study of response to subunit inactivated influenza vaccine. MiXCR, run by TCRdb on the RT-PCR reads, gives a single entry per CDR3 protein. The table records hundreds of thousands of distinct CDR3 sequences, approximately 7.1% of them present only once. The starting material was PBMCs from blood, obtained approximately 25 months after vaccination. These receptors were obtained from a man aged 45-69 years who received an inactivated influenza vaccine.

In this sample, this clonotype turned up a few times. The chain recombines TRBV5-1 with TRBJ2-1, with D perhaps TRBD2 (6 bases). Per germline, CDR1 SGHRS and CDR2 YFSETQ. The CDR3 extends over 14 amino acids. Deletions cut 0 bases from V and 9 bases from J, with 13 bases between. As DNA, the CDR3 is TGCGCCAGCAGCTTGGAGGACTACGGAAGTGAGCAGTTCTTC. Protein: CASSLEDYGSEQFF. Full variable domain (rest looked up from reference TRBV5-1 and TRBJ2-1): KAGVTQTPRYLIKTRGQQVTLSCSPISGHRSVSWYQQTPGQGLQFLFEYFSETQRNKGNFPGRFSGRQFSNSRSEMNVSTLELGDSALYLCASSLEDYGSEQFFGPGTRLTVL.

This clonotype was seen a handful of times. The rearrangement links TRBV12-3 or TRBV12-4 to TRBJ1-5; D is unclear. The V gene lost 6 bases and the J gene lost 4 bases, with 10 bases spanning the gap. The CDR3 is 13 amino acids. CDR3 loop: CASSVAPNQPQHF. The CDR3 DNA sequence: TGTGCCAGCAGCGTGGCCCCTAATCAGCCCCAGCATTTT.